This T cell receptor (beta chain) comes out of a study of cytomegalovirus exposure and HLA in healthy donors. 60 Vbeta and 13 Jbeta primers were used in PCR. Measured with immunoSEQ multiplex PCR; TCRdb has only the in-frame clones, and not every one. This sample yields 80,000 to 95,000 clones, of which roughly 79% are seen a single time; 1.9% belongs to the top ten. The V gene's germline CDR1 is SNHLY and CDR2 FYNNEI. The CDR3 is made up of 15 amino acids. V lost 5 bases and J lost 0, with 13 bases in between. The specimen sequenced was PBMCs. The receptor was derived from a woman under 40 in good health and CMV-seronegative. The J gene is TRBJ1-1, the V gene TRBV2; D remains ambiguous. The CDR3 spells CASSMYEAMNTEAFF. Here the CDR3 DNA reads TGTGCCAGCAGTATGTATGAGGCTATGAACACTGAAGCTTTCTTT.